This entry lists 16 T cell receptor beta chains sequenced from one sample in a study of T cells in narcolepsy. TCRdb keeps only in-frame clones here, not all; method: immunoSEQ multiplex PCR. The sample has tens of thousands of clones; 65% to 90% are singletons. The specimen was memory (CD45RA-) CD4+ T cells from blood. The receptors originated from a human donor in good health.

This sequence joins TRBV5-5 and TRBJ2-1; the D is unclear. Trimming removed 0 bases at V and 1 base at J, with 14 bases between. This CDR3 is built from 17 residues. Germline CDR1 is SGHKS and CDR2 is YYEKEE (reference sequence). The CDR3: CASSLDQVVVSYNEQFF. In DNA form, the CDR3 reads TGTGCCAGCAGCTTGGATCAGGTGGTAGTGTCCTACAATGAGCAGTTCTTC.

V and J are TRBV19 and TRBJ2-7; a possible D gene is TRBD2 (6 bases). V was cut by 3 bases and J by 2 bases, with 11 bases left in between. The CDR3 is 14 amino acids. Germline lookup yields CDR1 LNHDA and CDR2 SQIVND (reference sequence). CDR3 residues: CASSMGGRPYEQYF. In nucleotides, the CDR3 is TGTGCCAGTAGTATGGGGGGACGGCCCTACGAGCAGTACTTC.

The rearrangement joins TRBV7-2 to TRBJ1-1; tentative D call: TRBD1 (5 bases). CDR1 is SGHTA, CDR2 FQGNSA, per germline. V lost 0 bases, J lost 2 bases, and 13 bases lay in between. This CDR3 comprises 16 residues. In nucleotides, the CDR3 is TGTGCCAGCAGCTTAGCGGCAGGGATCCTTAACACTGAAGCTTTCTTT. Translation gives CASSLAAGILNTEAFF.

This chain joins TRBV7-6 and TRBJ2-1, with D perhaps matching TRBD1 (5 bases). Trimming cost V 1 base and J 7 bases, with 11 bases left between them. CDR1 and CDR2 (germline): SGHVS, FNYEAQ. The CDR3 spans 14 residues. The CDR3 spells CASSLGQPGNEQFF. The CDR3 DNA follows: TGTGCCAGCAGCTTAGGACAGCCTGGGAATGAGCAGTTCTTC.

The chain combines TRBV6-1 with TRBJ1-5, with 7 bases aligning to TRBD1. CDR3 size: 14 residues. Germline CDR1 and CDR2: MNHNS and SASEGT. Trimming at V came to 9 bases and at J to 1 base, leaving 6 bases not matched to a gene. The CDR3 DNA reads TGTGCCAGTACAATGACAGGGAGCAATCAGCCCCAGCATTTT. It specifies CASTMTGSNQPQHF.

The table lists this clone with a few counts. The V call is TRBV27, the J call TRBJ2-6; D perhaps matches TRBD2 (6 bases). The CDR3 contains 15 residues. Per the germline V gene, CDR1 is MNHEY and CDR2 is SMNVEV (reference sequence). The V end lost 3 bases, the J end lost 2 bases, and 8 bases lay between the germline ends. CDR3 loop: CASSLGGPGANVLTF. The CDR3 DNA sequence: TGTGCCAGCAGTTTGGGAGGCCCTGGGGCCAACGTCCTGACTTTC.

The V gene is TRBV10-3, the J gene TRBJ1-3, with 7 bases lining up with TRBD1. The length of the CDR3 is 13 residues. The trim removed 7 bases at V and 0 bases at J, leaving 0 bases unmatched. Germline CDR1 and CDR2: ENHRY and SYGVKD. CDR3 region: CAIKGASGNTIYF. DNA of the CDR3: TGTGCCATCAAGGGGGCCTCTGGAAACACCATATATTTT.

This clone was seen a handful of times. The rearrangement uses TRBV12-5 and TRBJ2-1; 11 bases are shared with TRBD2. Unmatched junction bases numbered 28, after V lost 0 bases and J lost 9 bases. Germline loops: CDR1 LGHNT, CDR2 FRNRAP. The CDR3 consists of 23 residues. Here the CDR3 reads CASGLVPRWEWGSGRARVGEQFF. The CDR3 bases are TGTGCTAGTGGTTTGGTTCCACGATGGGAATGGGGTAGCGGGAGGGCCAGGGTAGGTGAGCAGTTCTTC.

The chain is built from TRBV18 and TRBJ2-1; 14 bases map to TRBD2. CDR3 length: 19 residues. Germline V CDR1 and CDR2: KGHSH, LQKENI. V was pared by 3 bases and J by 0 bases, with 7 bases of the junction left unmatched. Here the CDR3 reads CASSPLPGLAGDSYNEQFF. Here the CDR3 DNA reads TGTGCCAGCTCACCCCTCCCGGGACTAGCGGGAGACTCCTACAATGAGCAGTTCTTC. Based on the CDR3 plus reference TRBV18 and TRBJ2-1, the full variable domain is NAGVMQNPRHLVRRRGQEARLRCSPMKGHSHVYWYRQLPEEGLKFMVYLQKENIIDESGMPKERFSAEFPKEGPSILRIQQVVRGDSAAYFCASSPLPGLAGDSYNEQFFGPGTRLTVL.

The rearrangement links TRBV7-2 to TRBJ2-7; no firm D call. This CDR3 contains 15 residues. Germline V CDR1 and CDR2: SGHTA, FQGNSA. Between the trimmed V and J ends, which lost 3 bases and 0 bases, there was a span of 12 bases. The chain's CDR3 is CASSFQAAASYEQYF. The CDR3 nucleotides are TGTGCCAGCAGCTTCCAAGCCGCGGCCTCCTACGAGCAGTACTTC.

The chain joins TRBV7-2 to TRBJ2-5, with a possible D match to TRBD1 (6 bases). V lost 1 base and J 4 bases, leaving 10 bases between the germline ends. Germline V gene data show CDR1 as SGHTA and CDR2 as FQGNSA. The CDR3 loop spans 14 amino acids. CDR3 DNA sequence: TGTGCCAGCAGCTTAGACAGCAGGGGAGAGACCCAGTACTTC. It specifies CASSLDSRGETQYF.

The chain employs TRBV11-3 and TRBJ2-2, with unresolved D. CDR3 length equals 17 residues. The V end lost 5 bases, the J end lost 0 bases, and 16 bases lay between the germline ends. The germline V gene has CDR1 SGHNT and CDR2 YENEEA. In nucleotides, the CDR3 is TGTGCCAGCAGCCGGCAGTCCGGATTGTCGAACACCGGGGAGCTGTTTTTT. Its translation is CASSRQSGLSNTGELFF.

The genes are TRBV19 and TRBJ2-5; D perhaps matches TRBD2 (6 bases). The V end was cut by 6 bases, the J end by 2 bases, with 16 bases between. In germline, CDR1 is LNHDA, CDR2 SQIVND (reference sequence). This CDR3 has 15 residues. CDR3 DNA: TGTGCCAGTAGCTCGGGCGGGACTTTACAAGAGACCCAGTACTTC. Protein: CASSSGGTLQETQYF.

CDR3: CASSDRRVTGELFF. For the CDR3, the DNA is TGTGCCAGCAGTGATAGGAGGGTCACCGGGGAGCTGTTTTTT. The chain uses TRBV25-1 and TRBJ2-2, with D possibly TRBD2 on 6 matching bases. The V end was cut by 3 bases, the J end by 4 bases, with 9 bases between. This CDR3 comprises 14 residues. Germline V lookup: CDR1 MGHDK, CDR2 SYGVNS.

This chain connects TRBV11-2 to TRBJ2-1, with unresolved D. Germline V gene data show CDR1 as SGHAT and CDR2 as FQNNGV. Trimming left V 8 bases short and J 5 bases short, with 22 bases between. The CDR3 sequence is 16 residues long. CDR3 sequence reads: CASGTLRGRIHNEQFF. The CDR3 nucleotides read TGTGCCAGCGGCACGCTCCGCGGCCGGATACACAATGAGCAGTTCTTC. The complete variable domain, with remaining parts taken from reference TRBV11-2 and TRBJ2-1, reads EAGVAQSPRYKIIEKRQSVAFWCNPISGHATLYWYQQILGQGPKLLIQFQNNGVVDDSQLPKDRFSAERLKGVDSTLKIQPAKLEDSAVYLCASGTLRGRIHNEQFFGPGTRLTVL.

The V gene is TRBV5-5, the J gene TRBJ2-1, with TRBD1 identical over 7 bases. CDR1 is SGHKS, CDR2 YYEKEE, per germline (reference sequence). This CDR3 has 15 amino acids. The J segment lost 9 bases and the V segment lost 0 bases, leaving 9 bases of the junction unmatched. In nucleotides, the CDR3 is TGTGCCAGCAGCTTGGATCCCAAACAGGGGAGTGAGCAGTTCTTC. It translates to CASSLDPKQGSEQFF.